The rows below give T cell receptor beta chains drawn from one sample of a study of T cell repertoires in cytomegalovirus infection. One entry per CDR3 protein results from TCRdb running MiXCR on the reads. This table has 250,000 to 350,000 distinct CDR3 sequences, about 25% appearing once. Sample: PBMCs. Receptor source: a human donor in good health (CMV status not recorded). Some clones in this sample may be carry-over from other donors' samples. CDR3s include the opening cysteine and the closing phenylalanine or tryptophan. A D gene is named only where the DNA matches it firmly. A clone size is listed for some rows: how often the clone was seen (once, few, many), or a class if it is expanded.

d_gene	abundance	v_gene	j_gene	CDR3nt	CDR3aa
TRBD2	few	TRBV28	TRBJ2-1	TGTGCCAGCAGTTCCCGGACTAGGTCGGGCAATGAGCAGTTCTTC	CASSSRTRSGNEQFF
-	many	TRBV7-3	TRBJ1-1	TGTGCCAGCAGCTCTAACATGAACACTGAAGCTTTCTTT	CASSSNMNTEAFF
-	-	TRBV10-2	TRBJ2-7	TGCGCCAGCAGTGGGACAGAGTACGAGCAGTACTTC	CASSGTEYEQYF
-	-	TRBV11-2	TRBJ2-5	TGTGCCAGCAGCTCCCTCGGGTTAGCCGGCGAGACCCAGTACTTC	CASSSLGLAGETQYF
-	-	TRBV5-1	TRBJ2-5	TGCGCCAGCAGCCTACGGCGATCGGGGGGCGAAGAGACCCAGTACTTC	CASSLRRSGGEETQYF
TRBD2	few	TRBV6-5	TRBJ2-7	TGTGCCAGCAATAGACTAGCGGGATATCGCGAGCAGTACTTC	CASNRLAGYREQYF
TRBD1	many	TRBV7-2	TRBJ1-2	TGTGCCAGCAGCGTTTTGAACAGGGGGATGTATGGCTACACCTTC	CASSVLNRGMYGYTF
TRBD1	few	TRBV7-2	TRBJ1-5	TGTGCCAGCAGCTGGGGACAGGGTAATCAGCCCCAGCATTTT	CASSWGQGNQPQHF
TRBD2	many	TRBV28	TRBJ2-3	TGTGCCAGCAGTTGGCTAGCGGGGGGGCTGCTGGGGGCAGATACGCAGTATTTT	CASSWLAGGLLGADTQYF
-	many	TRBV7-2	TRBJ2-2	TGTGCCAGCGGTACCAGGATGAACACCGGGGAGCTGTTTTTT	CASGTRMNTGELFF
-	-	TRBV7-9	TRBJ1-2	TGTGCCAGCAGCTTAGGTCGTAGCAGTTTCGGCTACACCTTC	CASSLGRSSFGYTF
-	many	TRBV14	TRBJ2-3	TGTGCCAGCAGCCTCTCGGACTATACGCAGTATTTT	CASSLSDYTQYF
-	few	TRBV28	TRBJ2-3	TGTGCCAGCAGTTTTTCCGCAGATACGCAGTATTTT	CASSFSADTQYF
TRBD1	few	TRBV10-1	TRBJ2-3	TGCGCCAGCAGTGAGTCGAGGGACAGCTTCACAGATACGCAGTATTTT	CASSESRDSFTDTQYF
TRBD1	few	TRBV28	TRBJ2-5	TGTGCCAGCGAGACCGGGACAGGGATGCTGGAGACCCAGTACTTC	CASETGTGMLETQYF
-	few	TRBV28	TRBJ2-1	TGTGCCAGCAGTTTCTTTGGTTGGGACGGGACTCTCAATGAGCAGTTCTTC	CASSFFGWDGTLNEQFF
-	many	TRBV7-9	TRBJ1-1	TGTGCCAGCAGCATGGGGGCCCCATCCCGGAACACTGAAGCTTTCTTT	CASSMGAPSRNTEAFF
-	-	TRBV30	TRBJ2-3	TGTGCCTGGGGGGTGGGCGGCACAGATACGCAGTATTTT	CAWGVGGTDTQYF
-	-	TRBV7-9	TRBJ1-6	TGTGCCAGCAGCTTAGTCGGCAGTGGCAATTCACCCCTCCACTTT	CASSLVGSGNSPLHF
-	-	TRBV9	TRBJ1-3	TGTGCCAGCAGCCCGGGCCAAAGGGGAAACACCATATATTTT	CASSPGQRGNTIYF
-	-	TRBV28	TRBJ1-2	TGTGCCAGCACCGGGGGGGTAAATGGCTACACCTTC	CASTGGVNGYTF
-	few	TRBV7-7	TRBJ2-1	TGTGCTAGCAGTTTTGACAGGGAGGTCGGTGAGCAGTTCTTC	CASSFDREVGEQFF
TRBD2	-	TRBV27	TRBJ2-3	TGTGCCACCAGTTCGCGGACCGGGAGGGATACGCAGTATTTT	CATSSRTGRDTQYF
TRBD2	many	TRBV5-1	TRBJ2-3	TGCGCCAGCAGCTTGGGGCGGGGGGCCCTAAGCACAGATACGCAGTATTTT	CASSLGRGALSTDTQYF
-	-	TRBV7-9	TRBJ1-4	TGTGCCAGCAGCGCCCTCACAGGATCTAATGAAAAACTGTTTTTT	CASSALTGSNEKLFF